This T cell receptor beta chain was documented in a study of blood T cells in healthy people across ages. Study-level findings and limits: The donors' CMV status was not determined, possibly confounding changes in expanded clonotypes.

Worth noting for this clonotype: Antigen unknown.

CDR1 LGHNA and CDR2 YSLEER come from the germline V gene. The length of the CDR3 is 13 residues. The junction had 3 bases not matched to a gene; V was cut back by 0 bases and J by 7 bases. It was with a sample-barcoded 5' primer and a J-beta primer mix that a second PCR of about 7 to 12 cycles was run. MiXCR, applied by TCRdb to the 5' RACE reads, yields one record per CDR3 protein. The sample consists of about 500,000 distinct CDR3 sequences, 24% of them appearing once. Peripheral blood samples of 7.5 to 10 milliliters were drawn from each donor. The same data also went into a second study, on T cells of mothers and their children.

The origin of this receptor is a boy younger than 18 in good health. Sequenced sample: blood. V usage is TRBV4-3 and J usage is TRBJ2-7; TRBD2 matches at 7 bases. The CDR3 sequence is CASSQERGREQYF. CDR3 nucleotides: TGCGCCAGCAGCCAAGAGCGGGGGAGGGAGCAGTACTTC.